This entry is about one TCR beta chain. Antigen specificity is unknown. Germline V gene sequence: CDR1 ENHRY, CDR2 SYGVKD. The V segment lost 5 bases and the J segment 0 bases; nucleotides outside the gene matches: 4. The CDR3 sequence is 17 residues long. The sample belongs to a study of neurological immune-mediated disorders. TCRdb called the 5' RACE reads again in MiXCR, with one record for every CDR3 protein. Altogether about 76,000 distinct CDR3 sequences are present, 17% being singletons, with the ten largest covering approximately 15%. As healthy controls, volunteers from a blood bank in Maryland, USA, were used. The study, taken as a whole, reports: No sharing of CDR3 amino acid sequences was observed among expanded clones across subjects, suggesting private repertoires in all groups.

The V and J genes are TRBV10-3 and TRBJ2-2, with TRBD2 identical over 12 bases. Sequenced sample: PBMCs. The clonotype was recovered from a woman aged 40 to 50 in good health. CDR3 protein: CAISKTSGGANTGELFF. Written as DNA, the CDR3 is TGTGCCATCAGTAAGACTAGCGGGGGTGCGAACACCGGGGAGCTGTTTTTT.